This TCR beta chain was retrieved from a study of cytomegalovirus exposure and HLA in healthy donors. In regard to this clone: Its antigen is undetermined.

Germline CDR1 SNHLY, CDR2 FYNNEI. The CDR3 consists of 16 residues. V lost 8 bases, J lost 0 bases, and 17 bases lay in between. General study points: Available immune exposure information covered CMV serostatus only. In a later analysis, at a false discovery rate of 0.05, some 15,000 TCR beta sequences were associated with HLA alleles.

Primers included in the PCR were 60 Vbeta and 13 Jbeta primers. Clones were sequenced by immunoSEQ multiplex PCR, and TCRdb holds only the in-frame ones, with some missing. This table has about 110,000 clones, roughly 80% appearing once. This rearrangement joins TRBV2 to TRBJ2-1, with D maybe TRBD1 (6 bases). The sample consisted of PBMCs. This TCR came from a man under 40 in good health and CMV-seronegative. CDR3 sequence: CASGTQGQVSYNEQFF. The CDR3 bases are TGTGCCAGCGGGACCCAGGGGCAAGTCTCCTACAATGAGCAGTTCTTC. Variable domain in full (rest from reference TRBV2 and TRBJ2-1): EPEVTQTPSHQVTQMGQEVILRCVPISNHLYFYWYRQILGQKVEFLVSFYNNEISEKSEIFDDQFSVERPDGSNFTLKIRSTKLEDSAMYFCASGTQGQVSYNEQFFGPGTRLTVL.